The 30 T cell receptor beta chains listed next were all sequenced from one sample in a study of spatial heterogeneity in lung cancer. Time point: blood at routine non-recurrence follow-up after resection. MiXCR, applied by TCRdb to the 5' RACE reads, yields one record per CDR3 protein. The sample carries more than 75,000 distinct CDR3 sequences, less than 20% recorded once. The input for sequencing was PBMCs, taken at follow-up. These receptors were taken from a male donor with early-stage non-small cell lung cancer.

The chain is built from TRBV24-1 and TRBJ2-1; 9 bases map to TRBD1. Germline values: CDR1 KGHDR, CDR2 SFDVKD. The CDR3 length is 15 residues. V lost 3 bases and J lost 5; bases outside the gene matches: 4. CDR3: CATSDRQGVHNEQFF. In DNA, the CDR3 is TGTGCCACCAGTGATCGACAGGGGGTACACAATGAGCAGTTCTTC.

The V gene is TRBV2, the J gene TRBJ2-7; unclear D gene. This CDR3 has 11 amino acids. The V end lost 4 bases, the J end lost 6 bases, and 7 bases lay between the germline ends. The germline gives CDR1 SNHLY, CDR2 FYNNEI. In DNA, the CDR3 is TGTGCCAGCAGTGCAGAAATCGAGCAGTACGTC. Translating gives CASSAEIEQYV.

The rearrangement joins TRBV7-2 to TRBJ2-5; the match to TRBD2 covers 10 bases. Germline V gene data show CDR1 as SGHTA and CDR2 as FQGNSA. Trimming cost V 5 bases and J 4 bases; bases outside gene matches: 4. The CDR3 length is 14 residues. The CDR3 loop is CASSTLAGVETQYF. In DNA, the CDR3 is TGTGCCAGCAGCACCCTAGCGGGGGTAGAGACCCAGTACTTC.

This clonotype has at least ten counts. The CDR3 reads CAISEGGPSEETQYF. CDR3 DNA sequence: TGTGCCATCAGTGAAGGGGGCCCTAGCGAAGAGACCCAGTACTTC. The V call is TRBV10-3, the J call TRBJ2-5; D may be TRBD1 (7 bases). Germline values: CDR1 ENHRY, CDR2 SYGVKD. This CDR3 is 15 amino acids long. Trimming shortened V by 3 bases and J by 3 bases, and 14 bases separated the two germline ends.

This clonotype was seen more than once but under ten times. This chain links TRBV24-1 with TRBJ1-1; maybe TRBD1 (5 bases). Germline CDR1 and CDR2: KGHDR and SFDVKD. The CDR3 runs to 17 residues. V lost 7 bases and J 3 bases, leaving 23 bases between the germline ends. The CDR3 sequence is CATSQEDSQTWDTEAFF. Written as DNA, the CDR3 is TGTGCCACCAGCCAGGAAGACAGTCAAACGTGGGACACTGAAGCTTTCTTT.

This chain joins TRBV20-1 and TRBJ1-5; D is unclear. Looked up from germline, CDR1 is DFQATT and CDR2 is SNEGSKA (reference sequence). The CDR3 is 14 residues long. Between the trimmed V and J ends, which lost 3 bases and 2 bases, there was a span of 11 bases. The CDR3 nucleotides are TGCAGTGCTAGTAGGGCGCGCGGCAATCAGCCCCAGCATTTT. It specifies CSASRARGNQPQHF.

The table lists this clonotype with a few counts. This chain connects TRBV4-1 to TRBJ1-2, with D hard to call. Trimming took off 1 base at V and 4 bases at J, with 10 bases between the two ends. CDR3 length equals 14 residues. CDR1 MGHRA and CDR2 YSYEKL come from the germline V gene. The DNA of the CDR3 is TGCGCCAGCAGCCAAGCGGACGGAAGCTATGGCTACACCTTC. Protein product: CASSQADGSYGYTF.

V and J are TRBV10-1 and TRBJ2-1, with a possible D match to TRBD2 (5 bases). This CDR3 comprises 15 residues. Germline lookup yields CDR1 WNHNN and CDR2 SYGVQD (reference sequence). V lost 6 bases to trimming and J lost 3 bases, with 15 bases between them. CDR3 sequence (DNA): TGCGCCAGCAGCCCCCGACGGGGAGACTACAATGAGCAGTTCTTC. Amino acids: CASSPRRGDYNEQFF.

This clonotype has at least ten counts. The chain carries TRBV12-3 or TRBV12-4 and TRBJ1-1; D might be TRBD1 (6 bases). This CDR3 has 13 amino acids. Deletions cut 6 bases from V and 6 bases from J, with 14 bases between. DNA for the CDR3: TGTGCCAGCAGACGACAGGAAGTATCTGAAGCTTTCTTT. Translating it yields CASRRQEVSEAFF.

The chain joins TRBV9 to TRBJ1-1; perhaps TRBD1 as D (5 bases). Trimming removed 1 base from V and 1 base from J, with 11 bases in between. CDR1 is SGDLS and CDR2 is YYNGEE in the germline V gene. The CDR3 has 15 amino acids. CDR3 loop: CASSVRGAENTEAFF. The CDR3 region has the DNA TGTGCCAGCAGCGTACGAGGGGCTGAGAACACTGAAGCTTTCTTT.

This clonotype showed up just a few times. The rearrangement joins TRBV20-1 to TRBJ1-2; 8 bases match TRBD1. The CDR3 has 13 amino acids. CDR1 and CDR2 (germline): DFQATT, SNEGSKA (reference sequence). The V and J ends lost 2 bases and 5 bases, in that order; junction bases with no gene match: 4. CDR3 nucleotides: TGCAGTGCTAGACGGGACAGGATGTATGGCTACACCTTC. It encodes CSARRDRMYGYTF.

The sample holds a few counts of this clonotype. V gene TRBV18 combines with J gene TRBJ2-1; TRBD2 matches 12 bases. Trimming removed 3 bases from V and 6 bases from J; junction bases left unmatched: 15. The length of the CDR3 is 19 residues. Germline CDR1 KGHSH, CDR2 LQKENI. The CDR3 protein is CASSPPGLAGGLGGNEQFF. The CDR3 nucleotides are TGTGCCAGCTCACCCCCAGGTCTAGCGGGGGGGCTGGGTGGCAATGAGCAGTTCTTC.

This clonotype was picked up one time. V and J are TRBV6-2 or TRBV6-3 and TRBJ2-7; 7 bases align to TRBD2. Looked up from germline, CDR1 is MNHEY and CDR2 is SVGEGT. The V gene end was trimmed by 4 bases and the J gene end by 0 bases; junction bases not matched to a gene: 3. This CDR3 contains 14 residues. CDR3 coding DNA: TGTGCCAGCAGTTCAGCGGGGAACTCCTACGAGCAGTACTTC. Its protein product is CASSSAGNSYEQYF.

This clonotype has ten or more counts. The V call is TRBV30, the J call TRBJ1-1; 9 bases map to TRBD1. This CDR3 has 13 amino acids. CDR1 is GTSNPN and CDR2 is SVGIG in the germline V gene (reference sequence). Unmatched junction bases numbered 9, after V lost 3 bases and J lost 10 bases. The CDR3 spells CAWRRQGVSGAFF. The CDR3 DNA reads as TGTGCCTGGAGAAGACAGGGGGTCTCCGGAGCTTTCTTT.

Only a few counts were recorded for this clonotype. The chain uses TRBV2 and TRBJ2-7; 9 bases map to TRBD1. This CDR3 is 13 amino acids long. Losses at the gene ends were 4 bases for V and 5 bases for J; bases not matched to a gene: 3. Germline assignment: CDR1 SNHLY and CDR2 FYNNEI. CDR3 sequence reads: CASSVDRGNEQYV. CDR3 DNA sequence: TGTGCCAGCAGTGTGGACAGGGGCAACGAGCAGTACGTC.

J is TRBJ1-1 and V is TRBV7-8; 9 bases fit TRBD1. The CDR3 loop spans 14 amino acids. Germline V gene data show CDR1 as SGHVS and CDR2 as FQNEAQ. With V trimmed by 6 bases and J by 4 bases, 6 bases remained unmatched. The DNA of the CDR3 is TGTGCCAGCAGTTTACAGGGGGCGACCACTGAAGCTTTCTTT. Its translation is CASSLQGATTEAFF.

The chain recombines TRBV12-3 or TRBV12-4 with TRBJ2-2; D uncertain. This CDR3 has 12 amino acids. With 7 bases removed from V and 6 bases from J, the gap between germline ends came to 9 bases. The CDR3 region is CASNAGPGELFF. CDR3 bases: TGTGCCAGCAACGCCGGGCCCGGGGAGCTGTTTTTT.

The genes are TRBV20-1 and TRBJ2-7, with TRBD2 matching over 9 bases. Germline CDR1 and CDR2: DFQATT and SNEGSKA (reference sequence). The trim removed 1 base at V and 4 bases at J, leaving 8 bases unmatched. The CDR3 covers 15 residues. CDR3 coding DNA: TGCAGTGCTAGAGCGGGACTAGCCACAGGGTACGAGCAGTACTTC. It specifies CSARAGLATGYEQYF.

The chain links TRBV20-1 to TRBJ2-1, with 8 bases matching TRBD2. CDR1 and CDR2 (germline): DFQATT, SNEGSKA (reference sequence). The CDR3 consists of 14 residues. V shed 3 bases, J shed 9 bases, and the junction held 10 bases outside the gene matches. CDR3 nucleotides: TGCAGTGCTAGCGGGAGGGTTTCTGGGGGTGAGCAGTTCTTC. Protein: CSASGRVSGGEQFF.

This clonotype was seen a few times. The J gene is TRBJ2-1, the V gene TRBV29-1; perhaps TRBD1 as D (7 bases). Germline V CDR1 and CDR2: SQVTM, ANQGSEA. The CDR3 is made up of 13 amino acids. V was trimmed by 6 bases and J by 7 bases, leaving 16 bases between them. This CDR3 reads CSVVTGTWNEQFF. The CDR3, as DNA: TGCAGCGTGGTGACAGGGACTTGGAATGAGCAGTTCTTC.

This clonotype turned up a few times. CDR3 in amino acids: CAISEFPAGAGANVLTF. CDR3 bases: TGTGCCATCAGTGAGTTTCCAGCGGGAGCTGGGGCCAACGTCCTGACTTTC. This rearrangement joins TRBV10-3 to TRBJ2-6, with TRBD2 matching over 8 bases. Germline V CDR1 and CDR2: ENHRY, SYGVKD. V lost 1 base to trimming and J lost 2 bases; unmatched junction nucleotides: 4. The CDR3 runs 17 residues.

V and J are TRBV6-1 and TRBJ2-1; possibly TRBD1 or TRBD2 for D (5 bases each). V dropped 5 bases and J dropped 9 bases, with 23 bases sitting between them. CDR1 and CDR2 (germline): MNHNS, SASEGT. This CDR3 contains 16 residues. The DNA for the CDR3 is TGTGCCAGCAGTCCAAAAGGGACGGCGCGGGTGGCTGAGCAGTTCTTC. It codes for CASSPKGTARVAEQFF.

This clonotype showed up just a few times. The chain joins TRBV4-2 to TRBJ1-1; D is possibly TRBD1 (6 bases). V shed 1 base and J shed 3 bases, with 15 bases lying between them. Germline CDR1 LGHNA, CDR2 YNFKEQ. The CDR3 sequence is 16 residues long. CDR3 amino acids: CASSQAQGSDDTEAFF. DNA of the CDR3: TGTGCCAGCAGCCAAGCCCAGGGGAGTGACGACACTGAAGCTTTCTTT.

The chain is built from TRBV4-1 and TRBJ2-1; possibly TRBD1 for D (5 bases). The CDR3 loop spans 15 amino acids. The germline V and J ends were trimmed by 4 bases and 5 bases, with 15 bases remaining between them. Germline V CDR1 and CDR2: MGHRA, YSYEKL. The CDR3 sequence: CASSPRAGPNNEQFF. For the CDR3, the DNA is TGCGCCAGCAGCCCAAGGGCAGGGCCAAACAATGAGCAGTTCTTC.

In this sample, this clonotype turned up once. The V call is TRBV2, the J call TRBJ2-2, with a weak D call TRBD1 (6 bases). This CDR3 is 14 amino acids long. Trimming removed 5 bases from V and 2 bases from J, with 9 bases in between. Looked up from germline, CDR1 is SNHLY and CDR2 is FYNNEI. This CDR3 reads CASSRTDNTGELFF. The CDR3 coding sequence is TGTGCCAGCAGTCGGACAGACAACACCGGGGAGCTGTTTTTT.

The gene calls are TRBV7-8 and TRBJ1-2; D gene uncertain. Germline assignment: CDR1 SGHVS and CDR2 FQNEAQ. With 5 bases removed from V and 0 bases from J, the gap between germline ends came to 10 bases. The CDR3 runs 14 residues. In DNA form, the CDR3 reads TGTGCCAGCAGCCGGAACAGAGCTAACTATGGCTACACCTTC. Protein sequence: CASSRNRANYGYTF.

This clonotype has a handful of counts. The V and J genes are TRBV4-2 and TRBJ2-5, with TRBD2 matching over 9 bases. The CDR3 is made up of 14 amino acids. CDR1 and CDR2 (germline): LGHNA, YNFKEQ. J lost 5 bases, V lost 6 bases, and 7 bases had no gene match. The chain's CDR3 is CASSGSGSQETQYF. CDR3 DNA: TGTGCCAGCAGTGGTAGCGGGAGTCAGGAGACCCAGTACTTC.

This clonotype has a handful of counts. This sequence joins TRBV29-1 and TRBJ1-1; D uncertain. V lost 3 bases, J lost 4 bases, and 15 bases lay in between. The CDR3 has 14 residues. Germline V gives CDR1 SQVTM, CDR2 ANQGSEA. The CDR3 nucleotides read TGCAGCGTTGATGCCATCCAGAAAAGCACTGAAGCTTTCTTT. Amino acids: CSVDAIQKSTEAFF.

CDR3 sequence: CASSPRKGGGTEAFF. CDR3 sequence (DNA): TGTGCCAGCTCACCACGAAAAGGAGGGGGCACTGAAGCTTTCTTT. The chain combines TRBV18 with TRBJ1-1; D possibly corresponds to TRBD1 (6 bases). Germline V gives CDR1 KGHSH, CDR2 LQKENI. The V and J ends lost 1 base and 4 bases respectively, with 13 bases between them. The CDR3 has 15 amino acids.

The V and J genes are TRBV7-2 and TRBJ2-2; D remains unclear. V was shortened by 7 bases and J by 5 bases, with 17 bases between the two germline ends. CDR3 length: 15 residues. The germline V gene encodes CDR1 SGHTA and CDR2 FQGNSA. DNA for the CDR3: TGTGCCAGCAAGGCCCAGGCAGAAATTACCGGGGAGCTGTTTTTT. Translated, it gives CASKAQAEITGELFF.